The source of this T cell receptor (beta chain) is a study of blood T cells in healthy people across ages. V was trimmed by 4 bases and J by 2 bases, leaving 9 bases between them. Germline-derived CDR1 and CDR2 are SGHRS and YFSETQ. The CDR3 covers 13 residues. Then a second PCR, running roughly 7 to 12 cycles, was carried out with a sample-barcoded 5' primer and a J-beta primer mix. TCRdb reprocessed the 5' RACE reads with MiXCR, giving one entry per CDR3 protein. The repertoire holds about a million distinct CDR3 sequences, with about 51% as singletons. This chain uses TRBV5-1 with TRBJ1-2; D call uncertain. The TCR originated in a woman in her sixties in good health. The material sequenced was blood. In nucleotides, the CDR3 is TGCGCCAGCAGCCCGGATGAAAACTATGGCTACACCTTC. Translation: CASSPDENYGYTF.